This entry is about one T cell receptor beta chain. Its antigen remains unknown. The data were obtained in a study of T cell responses to AZD1222 COVID-19 vaccine. Study-wide background: Investigators merged groups given second doses at roughly 4 or roughly 12 weeks.

Findings and limits, study-wide: In all cases, repertoires were sampled only after the peak T cell response.

Trimming removed 4 bases from V and 3 bases from J, with 10 bases in between. The germline CDR1 and CDR2 sequences are LGHDT and YNNKEL (reference sequence). This CDR3 contains 14 residues. Assay used: immunoSEQ multiplex PCR; TCRdb lists only in-frame clones, some missing. This table holds some 170,000 clones, approximately 91% found once. The rearrangement links TRBV3-1 (or the pseudogene TRBV3-2) to TRBJ2-1, with D uncertain. This receptor was taken from an adult in good health. This sample comprised peripheral blood, obtained on day 0 of AZD1222 vaccination. Written as DNA, the CDR3 is TGTGCCAGCAGCCTCGACTTACTCTACAATGAGCAGTTCTTC. This codes for CASSLDLLYNEQFF.